Reported below is one T cell receptor beta chain. The data originate from a study of blood T cell repertoires in COVID-19. The CDR3 has 14 amino acids. CDR1 is MNHEY and CDR2 is SMNVEV in the germline V gene (reference sequence). V lost 5 bases and J 5 bases, leaving 16 bases between the germline ends. Authors' processing steps: Amplifying reference gene primers gave estimates of nucleated cell counts. Data came from immunoSEQ multiplex PCR; TCRdb stores just in-frame clones and leaves some out. The D gene and trimming were derived from the DNA, and the V and J assignments and clone size from that table. Of over 200,000 clones detected, roughly 90% appear once; the ten largest clones hold 0.8%.

The chain joins TRBV27 to TRBJ2-7, with D possibly TRBD2 on 5 matching bases. The sample was peripheral blood. The source of this sequence is a woman younger than 45 with acute or convalescent COVID-19. CDR3 sequence (DNA): TGTGCCAGCAGTCCTACGGCCCTCGGGGACGAGCAGTACTTC. Its translation is CASSPTALGDEQYF.